The TCR beta chain described here comes from a study of cytomegalovirus exposure and HLA in healthy donors. This clone appeared a single time. Its antigen is currently unknown. Study findings and constraints: Most TCR sequences were rare, but some public TCRs occurred in many donors. Roughly uniform depth of sequencing across donors was assumed in presence/absence analyses. The Asian-associated ancestry cluster reportedly had fewer N-insertions than the 666-donor mean in a later analysis.

V gave up 7 bases and J gave up 6 bases, with 8 bases separating them. CDR1 is SNHLY, CDR2 FYNNEI, per germline. The CDR3 loop spans 11 amino acids. The primer mix had 60 Vbeta and 13 Jbeta primers. As originally analysed: The count from a later analysis was about 80 million unique TCR beta chains, 9 million to 12 million of them shared. Some clones are missing from TCRdb's copy, which holds only in-frame ones; the method was immunoSEQ multiplex PCR. V and J calls and clone size are as listed in that table; D and trimming were resolved from the DNA. The sample holds approximately 98,000 clones, about four fifths seen once.

The source material was PBMCs. This clonotype was obtained from a man between 18 and 29 years old in good health and CMV-seropositive. V usage is TRBV2 and J usage is TRBJ2-3, with D maybe TRBD2 (6 bases). The CDR3 here is CASILADTQYF. The CDR3 nucleotides are TGTGCCAGCATACTAGCTGATACGCAGTATTTT.